This T cell receptor beta chain derives from a study of control samples from healthy donors and cancer patients. Clones were read by immunoSEQ multiplex PCR, and TCRdb kept only the in-frame ones, dropping some. The sample holds tens of thousands of clones, more than 80% seen once. The CDR3 is 14 residues long. V was trimmed by 6 bases and J by 2 bases, leaving 11 bases between them. CDR1 and CDR2 (germline): SNHLY, FYNNEI. The genes are TRBV2 and TRBJ2-1, with D unresolved. The sequencing sample was made of PBMCs. The receptor was derived from a man in his 60s with head and neck cancer. The CDR3 region is CASRAVSAYNEQFF. Here the CDR3 DNA reads TGTGCCAGCAGGGCGGTTAGTGCCTACAATGAGCAGTTCTTC.